A selection of T cell receptor beta chains follows, all from one sample in a study of blood T cell repertoires in COVID-19. Measured with immunoSEQ multiplex PCR; TCRdb has only the in-frame clones, and not every one. The table shows roughly 570,000 clones, with about 89% occurring only once. The source material was peripheral blood. These receptors were taken from a woman in her fifties or sixties with COVID-19, enrolled during active disease. The CDR3 runs from the conserved cysteine through the conserved F or W. A D gene is named only where the DNA matches it firmly. Size is omitted from some rows. Given values are once, few, many or a class for expanded clones.

D gene,V gene,clone size,J gene,CDR3 DNA,CDR3 protein
.,TRBV2,.,TRBJ1-2,TGTGCCAGCAGTGCCAGGGAATGGGGCTACACCTTC,CASSAREWGYTF
.,TRBV12-3/TRBV12-4,.,TRBJ1-6,TGTGCCAGCAGTTGGACAGAAAATTCACCCCTCCACTTT,CASSWTENSPLHF
.,TRBV5-1,.,TRBJ2-7,TGCGCCAGCAGCTTGGAGGCAGGGTCCTACTACGAGCAGTACTTC,CASSLEAGSYYEQYF
.,TRBV11-2,.,TRBJ2-7,TGTGCCAGCAGCTTTCACGATAGCTCCTACGAGCAGTACTTC,CASSFHDSSYEQYF
.,TRBV11-3,.,TRBJ2-1,TGTGCCAGCAGCTTAGAATCGGGCTCCTACAATGAGCAGTTCTTC,CASSLESGSYNEQFF
.,TRBV7-8,.,TRBJ2-2,TGTGCCAGCAGCCCACGGCGGCAGGGGTCCGCCGGGGAGCTGTTTTTT,CASSPRRQGSAGELFF
.,TRBV6-5,.,TRBJ2-1,TGTGCCAGCAGGTGGCAGGGAATCTACAATGAGCAGTTCTTC,CASRWQGIYNEQFF
.,TRBV6-2/TRBV6-3,.,TRBJ2-3,TGTGCCAGCAGTTATGGGGCCACAGATACGCAGTATTTT,CASSYGATDTQYF
TRBD2,TRBV11-2,.,TRBJ2-2,TGTGCCAGCAGCGTGGGGACTAGCGTGGCCGGGGAGCTGTTTTTT,CASSVGTSVAGELFF
.,TRBV7-2,.,TRBJ1-4,TGTGCCAGCAGCCCCGGCCCGGGGGTTGAAAAACTGTTTTTT,CASSPGPGVEKLFF
.,TRBV30,once,TRBJ1-2,TGTGCCTGGAGTGCGGAGGGGCTTGGCTACACCTTC,CAWSAEGLGYTF
.,TRBV5-4,once,TRBJ1-2,TGTGCCAGCAGCTTGTCGGTCACCGACACCTATGGCTACACCTTC,CASSLSVTDTYGYTF
.,TRBV10-3,.,TRBJ2-5,TGTGCCATCAGTGAGTCATCGGGGTCAGAGACCCAGTACTTC,CAISESSGSETQYF
.,TRBV3-1/TRBV3-2,.,TRBJ1-5,TGTGCCAGCAGCCAGGGGAGAGAACAGCCCCAGCATTTT,CASSQGREQPQHF
.,TRBV28,.,TRBJ1-1,TGTGCCAGCGGGAGGCAGAGGAACACTGAAGCTTTCTTT,CASGRQRNTEAFF
TRBD2,TRBV30,once,TRBJ2-2,TGTGCCTGGCCCGGGGGGGGGTACACCGGGGAGCTGTTTTTT,CAWPGGGYTGELFF
TRBD1,TRBV11-3,.,TRBJ2-1,TGTGCCAGCAGCCAGGGACAGTCGTACAATGAGCAGTTCTTC,CASSQGQSYNEQFF
.,TRBV5-1,.,TRBJ1-1,TGCGCCAGCAGCTTTGGGTCAGGGAGGACCGCTGAAGCTTTCTTT,CASSFGSGRTAEAFF
.,TRBV10-3,.,TRBJ1-6,TGTGCCATCAGTGAGGCTACCAGGACGGGGGCGGGGGCCCTCCACTTT,CAISEATRTGAGALHF
.,TRBV11-2,.,TRBJ2-5,TGTGCCAGCAGCCTACCGACCCCCGGCGGAGAGACCCAGTACTTC,CASSLPTPGGETQYF
.,TRBV28,.,TRBJ2-7,TGTGCCAGCAGCAGCCTACACCCTCAAGAGGCCTACGAGCAGTACTTC,CASSSLHPQEAYEQYF
.,TRBV9,.,TRBJ1-4,TGTGCCAGCAGCGTAAAGGGGGGGAACGAAAAACTGTTTTTT,CASSVKGGNEKLFF
TRBD1,TRBV3-1/TRBV3-2,.,TRBJ2-3,TGTGCCAGCAGCCACGGCTGGACAGGGCTTTCCACAGATACGCAGTATTTT,CASSHGWTGLSTDTQYF
TRBD1,TRBV10-3,.,TRBJ2-2,TGTGCCATCAGTGGACAGGGGGTCGACACCGGGGAGCTGTTTTTT,CAISGQGVDTGELFF
.,TRBV6-6,.,TRBJ1-1,TGTGCCAGCAGTTACTCTCCAGATTCATTCAACACTGAAGCTTTCTTT,CASSYSPDSFNTEAFF
TRBD1,TRBV28,once,TRBJ2-1,TGTGCCAGCAGTTTACGGGGGACAGGGGTGCATGAGCAGTTCTTC,CASSLRGTGVHEQFF
.,TRBV19,.,TRBJ1-1,TGTGCCAGTAGTCCGGGGCGGGGGGTAGACACTGAAGCTTTCTTT,CASSPGRGVDTEAFF
.,TRBV7-2,once,TRBJ2-1,TGTGCCAGCAGCTTAGGTCCGTTCGGTGAGCAGTTCTTC,CASSLGPFGEQFF
.,TRBV30,few,TRBJ1-6,TGTGCCTGGAGTGTGGTACCCAGGCATTCACCCCTCCACTTT,CAWSVVPRHSPLHF
.,TRBV30,.,TRBJ2-2,TGTGCCTGGAGACGTCGACAGCCCACCGGGGAGCTGTTTTTT,CAWRRRQPTGELFF
TRBD2,TRBV5-6,.,TRBJ2-3,TGTGCCAGCAGCTCTCAGACTAGCGGGGGCACAGATACGCAGTATTTT,CASSSQTSGGTDTQYF
.,TRBV10-2,.,TRBJ1-2,TGCGCCAGCAGCTCTCCGGACCGGAACAGGGCCTATGGCTACACCTTC,CASSSPDRNRAYGYTF
TRBD1,TRBV28,.,TRBJ1-4,TGTGCCAGCAGTCCCCGGACAGGCGTCGAAAAACTGTTTTTT,CASSPRTGVEKLFF
TRBD1,TRBV6-5,.,TRBJ1-1,TGTGCCAGCAGTTCTCTTTCGACAGGGGCGAACACTGAAGCTTTCTTT,CASSSLSTGANTEAFF
TRBD2,TRBV5-4,.,TRBJ2-1,TGTGCCAGCAGCACAGCGGGGGGCTCCTACAATGAGCAGTTCTTC,CASSTAGGSYNEQFF
.,TRBV6-5,.,TRBJ1-1,TGTGCCAGCAGTACCCCTATGGAGTTTGGGAGGGCTTTCTTT,CASSTPMEFGRAFF
.,TRBV6-5,.,TRBJ1-2,TGTGCCAGCAGTAAAAGGGGGTCCGGTTCAAATGGCTACACCTTC,CASSKRGSGSNGYTF
TRBD1,TRBV3-1/TRBV3-2,.,TRBJ2-2,TGTGCCAGCAGCCCCCGGGACAGGGCGACCGGGGAGCTGTTTTTT,CASSPRDRATGELFF
.,TRBV7-9,.,TRBJ1-3,TGTGCCAGCAGCTTAGGGGGCGGATACTCTGGAAACACCATATATTTT,CASSLGGGYSGNTIYF
TRBD1,TRBV28,.,TRBJ2-3,TGTGCCACCGAACAGGGGGTCGAGGGAGATACGCAGTATTTT,CATEQGVEGDTQYF
TRBD2,TRBV5-5,.,TRBJ2-5,TGTGCCAGCAGCTTGGTGGTAGCGGGGGGTCAAGAGACCCAGTACTTC,CASSLVVAGGQETQYF
.,TRBV11-2,.,TRBJ1-3,TGTGCCAGCAGCTTACAGCAGAGGGGAAACACCATATATTTT,CASSLQQRGNTIYF
TRBD2,TRBV4-1,.,TRBJ2-1,TGCGCCAGCAGCCCGGACCCCACTAGCGGGGATTACAATGAGCAGTTCTTC,CASSPDPTSGDYNEQFF
TRBD1,TRBV19,.,TRBJ1-1,TGTGCCAGTAGTAACCGACAGGGGGATTATCGAGTGAACACTGAAGCTTTCTTT,CASSNRQGDYRVNTEAFF
.,TRBV14,.,TRBJ1-1,TGTGCCAGCAGCCAAGATCGGGGGGCGTTAAACACTGAAGCTTTCTTT,CASSQDRGALNTEAFF
.,TRBV28,.,TRBJ2-7,TGTGCCAGCAGAAGTCCTGGAGACGAGCAGTACTTC,CASRSPGDEQYF
.,TRBV19,.,TRBJ1-2,TGTGCCCCCCGGGGGATGGGTGGCTATGGCTACACCTTC,CAPRGMGGYGYTF
.,TRBV7-3,.,TRBJ2-6,TGTGCCAGCAGCTTAAAAGGGGGCTCTGGGGCCAACGTCCTGACTTTC,CASSLKGGSGANVLTF
TRBD1,TRBV6-4,.,TRBJ1-1,TGTGCCAGCAGGAGGGACAGGGGGCGCAACACTGAAGCTTTCTTT,CASRRDRGRNTEAFF
.,TRBV24-1,.,TRBJ2-1,TGTGCCACCAGTGACCAAGGGGCCCACTCCTACAATGAGCAGTTCTTC,CATSDQGAHSYNEQFF
.,TRBV3-1/TRBV3-2,.,TRBJ1-1,TGTGCCAGCAGCTCAACACCGAACACTGAAGCTTTCTTT,CASSSTPNTEAFF
TRBD1,TRBV3-1/TRBV3-2,.,TRBJ2-1,TGTGCCAGCAGCCCCGGGACAGGGGTATACAATGAGCAGTTCTTC,CASSPGTGVYNEQFF
.,TRBV5-1,.,TRBJ2-2,TGCGCCAGCAGCTTCCCGGCCGGGGAGCTGTTTTTT,CASSFPAGELFF
.,TRBV7-2,.,TRBJ2-7,TGTGCCAGCAGCTTAGTCGGGACCTACGAGCAGTACTTC,CASSLVGTYEQYF
.,TRBV27,few,TRBJ1-2,TGTGCCAGCAGCCCTGGCGGCGGCTATGGCTACACCTTC,CASSPGGGYGYTF
.,TRBV28,.,TRBJ2-1,TGTGCCAGCATTAAGGCCCTTGGGCCAGGCGAAAATGAGCAGTTCTTC,CASIKALGPGENEQFF
TRBD1,TRBV4-1,.,TRBJ2-5,TGCGCCAGCAGCCGAAGAGGTGGGGTGCCGACAGGGGTTACAGAGACCCAGTACTTC,CASSRRGGVPTGVTETQYF